The next 8 T cell receptor beta chains were all read from a single sample in a study of blood T cell repertoires in COVID-19. Sequenced by immunoSEQ multiplex PCR; TCRdb stores in-frame clones only, minus some. The sample lists roughly 250,000 clones; 70% to 90% were seen once. Sequencing was carried out using PBMCs or T cells enriched from blood (not recorded which). These receptors all stem from a woman aged 25-40 years who had recovered from COVID-19.

In DNA, the CDR3 is TGCGCCAGCAGCACTAGTCTCCCACGTCTGGGGCAGTACTTC. As protein: CASSTSLPRLGQYF. This rearrangement joins TRBV10-2 to TRBJ2-7; TRBD2 is a possible D gene (5 bases). The CDR3 is 14 residues long. Germline lookup yields CDR1 WSHSY and CDR2 SAAADI. Trimming pared 6 bases from V and 9 bases from J, leaving 21 bases between.

The chain uses TRBV6-1 and TRBJ1-4, with TRBD1 identical over 7 bases. CDR1 and CDR2 (germline): MNHNS, SASEGT. This CDR3 has 16 amino acids. Unmatched junction bases numbered 10, after V lost 4 bases and J lost 5 bases. The CDR3 reads CASSGRTGQENEKLFF. The CDR3 region has the DNA TGTGCCAGCAGTGGGAGGACTGGACAGGAGAATGAAAAACTGTTTTTT.

This clone was detected once. This chain connects TRBV7-8 to TRBJ2-3; TRBD2 matches at 8 bases. The J segment lost 0 bases and the V segment lost 1 base, leaving 9 bases of the junction unmatched. This CDR3 comprises 18 residues. Germline loops: CDR1 SGHVS, CDR2 FQNEAQ. CDR3 coding DNA: TGTGCCAGCAGCTTAGACCTCCCGGGGGGGATTAGCACAGATACGCAGTATTTT. Translating it yields CASSLDLPGGISTDTQYF.

This clone showed up just once. The rearrangement links TRBV6-1 to TRBJ1-2; D gene ambiguous. Germline values: CDR1 MNHNS, CDR2 SASEGT. The CDR3 runs to 17 residues. V shed 0 bases and J shed 5 bases, with 19 bases lying between them. In DNA form, the CDR3 reads TGTGCCAGCAGTGAAGCCCACGCCCGGACTCTACCGTATGGCTACACCTTC. It is translated as CASSEAHARTLPYGYTF.

This chain joins TRBV19 and TRBJ1-2; 10 nucleotides line up with TRBD1. After removal of 4 bases from V and 6 bases from J, the junction contained 8 bases not matched to a gene. The CDR3 contains 15 residues. From germline, CDR1 is LNHDA and CDR2 SQIVND (reference sequence). The CDR3 region is CASSTYDRGLDGYTF. CDR3 DNA: TGTGCCAGTAGTACTTACGACAGGGGGCTCGATGGCTACACCTTC.

This chain uses TRBV7-6 with TRBJ2-3; 7 positions match TRBD1. CDR3 length equals 15 residues. The J segment lost 2 bases and the V segment lost 5 bases, leaving 7 bases of the junction unmatched. The germline gives CDR1 SGHVS, CDR2 FNYEAQ. As DNA, the CDR3 is TGTGCCAGCAGCGGCCGGGACAGTATCACAGATACGCAGTATTTT. As protein: CASSGRDSITDTQYF.

This chain uses TRBV24-1 with TRBJ2-3, with a possible D match to TRBD2 (6 bases). The V end lost 5 bases, the J end lost 6 bases, and 14 bases lay between the germline ends. CDR1 and CDR2 from the germline V gene are KGHDR and SFDVKD. This CDR3 comprises 14 residues. CDR3 coding DNA: TGTGCCACCAGTGCGGAGGGGATAGGCGATACGCAGTATTTT. Amino acid sequence: CATSAEGIGDTQYF.

This chain links TRBV2 with TRBJ2-7; 7 positions agree with TRBD2. Germline V CDR1 and CDR2: SNHLY, FYNNEI. V was clipped by 1 base and J by 4 bases; unmatched bases: 7. The CDR3 consists of 15 residues. The CDR3 loop is CASSEVERGGYEQYF. The CDR3 coding sequence is TGTGCCAGCAGTGAAGTTGAGCGGGGCGGGTACGAGCAGTACTTC.